The T cell receptor beta chain under discussion was sequenced for a study of T cells in Graves' hyperthyroidism and ophthalmopathy. Germline CDR1 MNHNS, CDR2 SASEGT. The CDR3 sequence is 12 residues long. V lost 7 bases, J lost 1 base, and 7 bases lay in between. TCR beta CDR3 regions were amplified from RNA. HTBI primers were employed in a first-round RT-PCR of the TCR CDR3. TCRdb re-called the multiplex PCR reads through MiXCR, storing one row per CDR3 protein. The sample comprises about 340,000 distinct CDR3 sequences, 18% of which are singletons, and 45% to 50% rests with the top ten. V usage is TRBV6-1 and J usage is TRBJ1-1; D gene unclear. The TCR comes from a woman in her fifties or sixties with Graves' hyperthyroidism. The sequencing input was blood. CDR3 sequence (DNA): TGTGCCAGCATCCATACGAACACTGAAGCTTTCTTT. The encoded protein is CASIHTNTEAFF.